Listed below are T cell receptor beta chains from one sample, sequenced in a study of OX40 agonist ivuxolimab in advanced cancers. Sequenced by immunoSEQ multiplex PCR; TCRdb stores in-frame clones only, minus some. The sample lists roughly 45,000 clones; approximately 86% were seen once. This specimen was CD4+ or CD8+ T cells sorted from blood, taken in a trial of the OX40 agonist ivuxolimab. Every receptor here comes from an adult with an advanced solid tumor such as melanoma, head and neck, liver or kidney cancer. Each CDR3 is given with its conserved first and last residue. The D gene is left open where the match is weak. A clone size is listed for some rows: how often the clone was seen (once, few, many), or a class if it is expanded.

>TRBJ2-7|-|TRBV2|-
CASSEALRAEQYF
TGTGCCAGCAGTGAAGCGCTAAGGGCCGAGCAGTACTTC
>TRBJ2-5|-|TRBV7-6|TRBD2
CASSFGTSGQETQYF
TGTGCCAGCAGCTTCGGGACTAGCGGTCAAGAGACCCAGTACTTC
>TRBJ1-1|-|TRBV2|-
CASTDLGGAEAFF
TGTGCCAGCACCGACCTTGGGGGCGCTGAAGCTTTCTTT
>TRBJ2-2|-|TRBV5-1|-
CASSVGLNTGELFF
TGCGCCAGCAGCGTGGGACTGAACACCGGGGAGCTGTTTTTT
>TRBJ2-1|-|TRBV10-2|TRBD2
CASKLAGGPNEQFF
TGCGCCAGCAAGCTAGCGGGGGGGCCCAATGAGCAGTTCTTC
>TRBJ2-2|-|TRBV11-2|-
CASSTTGELFF
TGTGCCAGCAGCACTACCGGGGAGCTGTTTTTT
>TRBJ1-4|-|TRBV5-5|-
CASSSGALNEKLFF
TGTGCCAGCAGCTCCGGGGCCTTAAATGAAAAACTGTTTTTT
>TRBJ2-7|-|TRBV6-1|-
CASSEDGGYEQYF
TGTGCCAGCAGCGAGGACGGTGGCTACGAGCAGTACTTC
>TRBJ2-7|-|TRBV5-4|-
CASSRSSDEQYF
TGTGCCAGCAGCCGAAGCTCCGACGAGCAGTACTTC
>TRBJ2-7|-|TRBV6-1|TRBD1
CASSSQTTGSDEQYF
TGTGCCAGCAGTTCACAAACGACAGGGTCCGACGAGCAGTACTTC
>TRBJ1-5|-|TRBV11-2|-
CASRFTGTCQHF
TGTGCCAGCAGATTTACGGGTACATGTCAGCATTTT
>TRBJ2-7|few|TRBV20-1|-
CSAKSLDEQYF
TGCAGTGCTAAATCTCTCGACGAGCAGTACTTC
>TRBJ2-5|-|TRBV5-1|TRBD1
CASSPADRGETQYF
TGCGCCAGCAGCCCGGCCGACAGGGGAGAGACCCAGTACTTC
>TRBJ2-1|-|TRBV19|-
CASKQGLFDNEQFF
TGTGCCAGTAAACAGGGACTTTTTGACAATGAGCAGTTCTTC
>TRBJ2-7|-|TRBV19|-
CASGPGGGSDYEQYF
TGTGCCAGTGGGCCAGGGGGGGGATCTGACTACGAGCAGTACTTC
>TRBJ1-5|-|TRBV11-3|-
CASITGNQPQHF
TGTGCCAGCATTACAGGCAATCAGCCCCAGCATTTT
>TRBJ1-4|-|TRBV25-1|-
CASSVRVATNEKLFF
TGTGCCAGCAGTGTCCGAGTAGCAACTAATGAAAAACTGTTTTTT
>TRBJ2-7|-|TRBV7-8|TRBD1
CASSLEQGVYEQYF
TGTGCCAGCAGCTTAGAGCAGGGGGTCTACGAGCAGTACTTC
>TRBJ2-2|-|TRBV13|-
CASSLESPSGELFF
TGTGCCAGCAGCTTGGAATCCCCCTCCGGGGAGCTGTTTTTT
>TRBJ2-2|-|TRBV9|-
CASSVVTGELFF
TGTGCCAGCAGCGTAGTAACCGGGGAGCTGTTTTTT
>TRBJ2-5|-|TRBV5-1|TRBD2
CASTSGGTETQYF
TGCGCCAGCACATCGGGGGGAACAGAGACCCAGTACTTC
>TRBJ1-1|-|TRBV29-1|-
CSVEGGVNTEAFF
TGCAGCGTTGAAGGGGGAGTAAACACTGAAGCTTTCTTT
>TRBJ2-2|-|TRBV18|-
CASSLNSDHTGELFF
TGTGCCAGCTCACTAAACTCTGACCACACCGGGGAGCTGTTTTTT
>TRBJ2-7|-|TRBV6-6|-
CASRGTGPVHF
TGTGCCAGCAGGGGGACCGGACCGGTCCACTTC
>TRBJ2-2|-|TRBV9|-
CASSVIALPLTGELFF
TGTGCCAGCAGCGTAATTGCCCTTCCACTCACCGGGGAGCTGTTTTTT
>TRBJ2-2|-|TRBV6-1|TRBD1
CASSEAKDRGRELFF
TGTGCCAGCAGTGAAGCTAAGGACAGGGGGAGGGAGCTGTTTTTT
>TRBJ1-1|few|TRBV2|-
CASRERGYMNTEAFF
TGTGCCAGCAGGGAACGGGGGTACATGAACACTGAAGCTTTCTTT
>TRBJ2-5|few|TRBV6-7|-
CASSYGSTLATQYF
TGTGCCAGCAGTTATGGGTCCACCCTCGCGACCCAGTACTTC
>TRBJ2-2|-|TRBV7-3|TRBD1
CASSLTRDRGDTGELFF
TGTGCCAGCAGCTTAACGAGGGACAGGGGCGACACCGGGGAGCTGTTTTTT
>TRBJ2-3|few|TRBV6-1|TRBD2
CASRGGWTQYF
TGTGCCAGCAGGGGGGGGTGGACGCAGTATTTT
>TRBJ1-5|-|TRBV4-1|-
CASSQVGRTAHSGQPQHF
TGCGCCAGCAGCCAAGTGGGAAGAACCGCCCATTCAGGTCAGCCCCAGCATTTT
>TRBJ2-1|-|TRBV6-4|-
CASSDGRAYEQFF
TGTGCCAGCAGTGACGGCAGGGCCTATGAGCAGTTCTTC
>TRBJ2-1|-|TRBV18|TRBD2
CASSPGLGNEQFF
TGTGCCAGCTCCCCCGGACTAGGTAATGAGCAGTTCTTC
>TRBJ1-5|-|TRBV6-5|-
CASSYGDTDQPQHF
TGTGCCAGCAGTTACGGGGACACAGATCAGCCCCAGCATTTT
>TRBJ2-1|-|TRBV6-1|TRBD2
CASSEGFVSSGTWDEQFF
TGTGCCAGCAGTGAAGGTTTTGTTTCTAGCGGGACTTGGGATGAGCAGTTCTTC
>TRBJ2-3|-|TRBV6-4|-
CASTSVAGICTDTQYF
TGTGCCAGCACCTCGGTGGCGGGGATTTGCACAGATACGCAGTATTTT
>TRBJ2-5|-|TRBV7-9|TRBD1
CASSFPTGGVETQYF
TGTGCCAGCAGCTTCCCGACAGGGGGGGTGGAGACCCAGTACTTC
>TRBJ2-5|once|TRBV6-6|-
CASSYGPGGETQYF
TGTGCCAGCAGTTACGGTCCGGGGGGCGAGACCCAGTACTTC
>TRBJ2-3|-|TRBV9|-
CASSAWTATDTQYF
TGTGCCAGCAGCGCTTGGACAGCCACAGATACGCAGTATTTT
>TRBJ2-7|-|TRBV13|TRBD1
CASSWTGEAYEQYF
TGTGCCAGCAGCTGGACAGGGGAAGCCTACGAGCAGTACTTC
>TRBJ2-7|few|TRBV6-6|-
CATGGTQVTYEQYF
TGTGCCACCGGGGGCACCCAAGTTACCTACGAGCAGTACTTC
>TRBJ2-2|-|TRBV7-2|-
CASSLSGGGRTGELFF
TGTGCCAGCAGCTTGTCCGGAGGGGGACGGACCGGGGAGCTGTTTTTT
>TRBJ2-5|-|TRBV5-4|-
CASSPDWLEGETQYF
TGTGCCAGCAGCCCCGATTGGTTGGAAGGGGAGACCCAGTACTTC
>TRBJ1-2|-|TRBV5-1|TRBD1
CASKGTGSYVNYGYTF
TGCGCCAGCAAGGGGACAGGGAGTTATGTTAACTATGGCTACACCTTC
>TRBJ2-3|-|TRBV6-5|-
CASSLDWRSTDTQYF
TGTGCCAGCAGCCTGGACTGGCGGAGCACAGATACGCAGTATTTT
>TRBJ1-1|-|TRBV19|-
CASTDRAPAGTEAFF
TGTGCCAGTACCGATCGCGCTCCGGCTGGCACTGAAGCTTTCTTT
>TRBJ1-4|-|TRBV2|-
CASRKGQGNEKLFF
TGTGCCAGCAGAAAGGGTCAGGGTAATGAAAAACTGTTTTTT
>TRBJ2-3|-|TRBV6-6|-
CASSWQRTDTQYF
TGTGCCAGCAGTTGGCAGCGCACAGATACGCAGTATTTT
>TRBJ2-7|few|TRBV19|-
CASSSQGTYEQYF
TGTGCCAGTAGCAGCCAGGGGACGTACGAGCAGTACTTC
>TRBJ1-1|-|TRBV28|-
CASSTITGKAFF
TGTGCCAGCAGCACCATCACAGGGAAAGCTTTCTTT
>TRBJ2-2|-|TRBV6-4|-
CASSDGNTGELFF
TGTGCCAGCAGTGACGGGAACACCGGGGAGCTGTTTTTT
>TRBJ2-5|-|TRBV14|TRBD2
CASSHRTSDLPGAQYF
TGTGCCAGCAGCCACAGGACTAGCGATCTTCCCGGGGCCCAGTACTTC
>TRBJ2-7|-|TRBV5-4|-
CASSPGSGRNYEQYF
TGTGCCAGCAGCCCAGGGTCCGGAAGGAACTACGAGCAGTACTTC
>TRBJ2-7|once|TRBV9|TRBD2
CASSVGPSGSYEQYF
TGTGCCAGCAGCGTAGGTCCTAGCGGGAGTTACGAGCAGTACTTC
>TRBJ1-3|-|TRBV6-6|-
CASFGRSGNTIYF
TGTGCCAGCTTTGGACGGTCTGGAAACACCATATATTTT